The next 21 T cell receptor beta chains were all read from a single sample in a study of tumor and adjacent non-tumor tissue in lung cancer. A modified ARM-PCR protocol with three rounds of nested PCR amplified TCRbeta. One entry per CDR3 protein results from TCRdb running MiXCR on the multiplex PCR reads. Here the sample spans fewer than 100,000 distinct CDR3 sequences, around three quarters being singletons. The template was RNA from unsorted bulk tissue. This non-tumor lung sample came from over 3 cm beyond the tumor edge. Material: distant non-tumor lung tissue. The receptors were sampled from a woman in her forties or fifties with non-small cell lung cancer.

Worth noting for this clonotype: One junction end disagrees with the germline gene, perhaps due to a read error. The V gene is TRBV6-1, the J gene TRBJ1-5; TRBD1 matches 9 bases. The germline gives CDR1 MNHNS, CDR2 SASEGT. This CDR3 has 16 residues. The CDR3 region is CASSYRDRASNLPQHF. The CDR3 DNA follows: TGCGCCAGCAGCTACCGGGACAGGGCTAGCAATCTGCCCCAGCATTTT.

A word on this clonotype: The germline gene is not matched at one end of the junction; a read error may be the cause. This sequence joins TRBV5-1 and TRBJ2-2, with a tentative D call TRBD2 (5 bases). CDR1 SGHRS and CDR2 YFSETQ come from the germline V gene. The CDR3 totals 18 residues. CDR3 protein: CASSLSLAGPTNTGELFF. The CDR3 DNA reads TGCGCCAGCAGCCTCAGCCTTGCGGGCCCAACGAATACCGGGGAGCTGTTTTTT.

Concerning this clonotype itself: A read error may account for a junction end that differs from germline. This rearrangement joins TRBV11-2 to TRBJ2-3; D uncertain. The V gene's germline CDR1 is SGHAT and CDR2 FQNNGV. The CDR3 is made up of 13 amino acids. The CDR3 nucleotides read TGTGCCAGCAGCTTAGGGTCAGAGGAAACGCAGTGTTTT. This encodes CASSLGSEETQCF.

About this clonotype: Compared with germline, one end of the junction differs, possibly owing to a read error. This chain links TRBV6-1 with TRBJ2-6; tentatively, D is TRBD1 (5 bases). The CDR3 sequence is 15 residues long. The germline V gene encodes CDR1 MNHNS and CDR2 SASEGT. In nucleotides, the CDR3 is TGTGCCAGCATTATACAGTGGGCTGGGGCCAACGTTCTGACTTTC. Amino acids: CASIIQWAGANVLTF.

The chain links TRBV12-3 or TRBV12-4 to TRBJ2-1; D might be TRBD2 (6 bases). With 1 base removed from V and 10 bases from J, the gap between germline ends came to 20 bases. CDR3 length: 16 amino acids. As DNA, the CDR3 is TGTGCCAGCAGTTTAGATCGAGCGGAGGGGCCACAGGAGCAGTTCTTC. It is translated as CASSLDRAEGPQEQFF.

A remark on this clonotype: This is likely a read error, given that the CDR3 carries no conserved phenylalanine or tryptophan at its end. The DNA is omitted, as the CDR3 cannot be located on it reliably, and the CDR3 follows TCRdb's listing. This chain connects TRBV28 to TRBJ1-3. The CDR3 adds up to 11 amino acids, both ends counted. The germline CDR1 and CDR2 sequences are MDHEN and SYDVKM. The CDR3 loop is CASTWGNIIHC.

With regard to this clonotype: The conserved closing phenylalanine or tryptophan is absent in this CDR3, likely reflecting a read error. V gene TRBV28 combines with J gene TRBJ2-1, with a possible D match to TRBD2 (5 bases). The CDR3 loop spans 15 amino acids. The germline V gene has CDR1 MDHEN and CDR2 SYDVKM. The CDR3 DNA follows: TGTACCAGCAGCCCTCTTACTAGCTCCTACAATGAGCAGTTCTTA. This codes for CTSSPLTSSYNEQFL.

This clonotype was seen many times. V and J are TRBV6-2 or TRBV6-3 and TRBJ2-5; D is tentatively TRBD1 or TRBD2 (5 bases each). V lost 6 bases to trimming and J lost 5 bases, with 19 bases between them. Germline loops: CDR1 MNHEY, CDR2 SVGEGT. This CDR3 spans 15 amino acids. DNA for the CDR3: TGTGCCAGCAGCCGCTCCGTAGCGCCAGGGGAGACCCAGTACTTC. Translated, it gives CASSRSVAPGETQYF.

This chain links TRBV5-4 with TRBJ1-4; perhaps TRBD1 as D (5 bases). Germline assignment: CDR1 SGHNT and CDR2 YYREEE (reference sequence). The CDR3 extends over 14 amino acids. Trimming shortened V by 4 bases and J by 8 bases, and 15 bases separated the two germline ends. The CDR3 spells CASSLDWGSEKLFF. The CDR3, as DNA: TGTGCCAGCAGCCTGGACTGGGGGAGCGAAAAACTGTTTTTT.

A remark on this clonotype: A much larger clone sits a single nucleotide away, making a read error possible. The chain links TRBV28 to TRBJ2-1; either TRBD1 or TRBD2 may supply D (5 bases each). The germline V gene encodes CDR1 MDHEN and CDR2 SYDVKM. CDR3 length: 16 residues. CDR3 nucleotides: TGTGCCAGCATCCCGCTGGATCCCCGGGGCTACAATAAGCAGTTCTTC. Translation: CASIPLDPRGYNKQFF.

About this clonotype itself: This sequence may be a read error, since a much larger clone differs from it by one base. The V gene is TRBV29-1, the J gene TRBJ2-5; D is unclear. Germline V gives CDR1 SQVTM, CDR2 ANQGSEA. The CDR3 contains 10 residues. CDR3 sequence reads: CRVVRETQYF. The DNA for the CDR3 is TGCAGGGTTGTTCGGGAGACCCAGTACTTC. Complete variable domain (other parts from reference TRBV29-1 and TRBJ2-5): SAVISQKPSRDICQRGTSLTIQCQVDSQVTMMFWYRQQPGQSLTLIATANQGSEATYESGFVIDKFPISRPNLTFSTLTVSNMSPEDSSIYLCRVVRETQYFGPGTRLLVL.

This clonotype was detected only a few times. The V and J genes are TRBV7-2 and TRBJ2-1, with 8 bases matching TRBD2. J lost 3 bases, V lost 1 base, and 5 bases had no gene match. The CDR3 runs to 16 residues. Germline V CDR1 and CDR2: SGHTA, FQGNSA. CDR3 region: CASSLGSSGNYNEQFF. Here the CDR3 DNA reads TGTGCCAGCAGCTTAGGTAGTAGCGGGAACTACAATGAGCAGTTCTTC.

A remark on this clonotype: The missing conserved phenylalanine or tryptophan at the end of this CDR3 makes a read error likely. As DNA, the CDR3 is TGTACCAGCAGCTTAGAGAGTTTCAATGAGCAGTTCTTA. This sequence encodes CTSSLESFNEQFL. The rearrangement uses TRBV11-2 and TRBJ2-1; D call uncertain. CDR1 SGHAT and CDR2 FQNNGV come from the germline V gene. This CDR3 has 13 amino acids.

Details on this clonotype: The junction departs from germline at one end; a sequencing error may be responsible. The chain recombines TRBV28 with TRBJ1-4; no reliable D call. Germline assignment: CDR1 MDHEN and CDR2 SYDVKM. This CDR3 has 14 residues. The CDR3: CASNLFQPDEKLFF. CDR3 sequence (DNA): TGTGCCAGCAATTTGTTTCAGCCTGATGAAAAATTGTTTTTT.

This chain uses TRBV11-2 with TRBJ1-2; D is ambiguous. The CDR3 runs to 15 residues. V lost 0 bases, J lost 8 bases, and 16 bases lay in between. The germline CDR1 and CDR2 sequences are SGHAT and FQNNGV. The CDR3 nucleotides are TGTGCCAGCAGCTTAGAATCTCCGGGAATGGGCGGCTACACCTTC. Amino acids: CASSLESPGMGGYTF.

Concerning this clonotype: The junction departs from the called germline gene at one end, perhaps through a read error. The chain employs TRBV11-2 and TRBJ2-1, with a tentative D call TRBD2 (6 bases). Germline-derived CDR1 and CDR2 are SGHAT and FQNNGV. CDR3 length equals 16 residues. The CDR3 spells CASNLEAGRGMNEQFF. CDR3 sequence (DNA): TGTGCCAGCAACTTAGAGGCGGGACGGGGTATGAATGAACAGTTCTTC.

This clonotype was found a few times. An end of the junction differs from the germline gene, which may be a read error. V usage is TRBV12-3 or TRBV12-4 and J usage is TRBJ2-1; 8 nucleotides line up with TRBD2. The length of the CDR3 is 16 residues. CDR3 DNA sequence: TGTGCCAGCAGAAGACTAGGACTTATTAATCCTAGCGGGCAGCTCTTC. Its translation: CASRRLGLINPSGQLF.

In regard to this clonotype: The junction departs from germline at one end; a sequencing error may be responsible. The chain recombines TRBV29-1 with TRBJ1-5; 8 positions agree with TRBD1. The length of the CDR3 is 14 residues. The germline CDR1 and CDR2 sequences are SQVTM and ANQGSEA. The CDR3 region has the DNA TGCAGCTTAGCTGACAGGGGAATCAATCAGCCCCACCACTTT. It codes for CSLADRGINQPHHF. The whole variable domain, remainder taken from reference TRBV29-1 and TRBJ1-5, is SAVISQKPSRDICQRGTSLTIQCQVDSQVTMMFWYRQQPGQSLTLIATANQGSEATYESGFVIDKFPISRPNLTFSTLTVSNMSPEDSSIYLCSLADRGINQPHHFGDGTRLSIL.

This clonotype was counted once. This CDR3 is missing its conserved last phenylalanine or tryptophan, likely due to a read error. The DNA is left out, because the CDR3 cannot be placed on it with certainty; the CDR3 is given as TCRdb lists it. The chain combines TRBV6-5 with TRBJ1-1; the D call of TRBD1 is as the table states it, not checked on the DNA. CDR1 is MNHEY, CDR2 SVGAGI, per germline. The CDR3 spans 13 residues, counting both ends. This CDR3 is CVTMDRLGLEAFY.

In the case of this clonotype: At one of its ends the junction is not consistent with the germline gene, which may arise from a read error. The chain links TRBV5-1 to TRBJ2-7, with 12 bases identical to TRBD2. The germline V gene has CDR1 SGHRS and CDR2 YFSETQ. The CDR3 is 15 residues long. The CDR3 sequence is CASRFRLAGDDEQHF. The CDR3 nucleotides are TGCGCCAGCAGATTCCGACTAGCGGGAGATGACGAGCAGCACTTC.

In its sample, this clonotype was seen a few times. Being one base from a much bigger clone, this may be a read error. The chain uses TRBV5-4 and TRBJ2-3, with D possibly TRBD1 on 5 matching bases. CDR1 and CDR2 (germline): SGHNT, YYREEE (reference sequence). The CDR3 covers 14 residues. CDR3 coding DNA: TGTGCCAGCAGCTTGAACAGGATCACAGATATGCAGTATTTT. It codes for CASSLNRITDMQYF.